What follows are 23 T cell receptor beta chains derived from one specimen sequenced in a study of T cell changes during pregnancy in multiple sclerosis. Some clones are missing from TCRdb's copy, which holds only in-frame ones; the method was immunoSEQ multiplex PCR. The table includes fewer than 85,000 clones, 92% detected once. The specimen comprised peripheral blood, sampled in the third trimester of pregnancy. Every receptor here comes from a female donor in good health, enrolled as a control in a pregnancy study.

This sequence joins TRBV11-2 and TRBJ1-3, with a possible D match to TRBD1 (6 bases). With 5 bases removed from V and 1 base from J, the gap between germline ends came to 15 bases. The germline V gene encodes CDR1 SGHAT and CDR2 FQNNGV. There are 16 residues in the CDR3. The chain's CDR3 is CASSVWDTPSGNTIYF. The DNA of the CDR3 is TGTGCCAGCAGCGTGTGGGACACCCCGTCTGGAAACACCATATATTTT.

In its sample, this clone was seen once. The chain uses TRBV2 and TRBJ2-5, with 11 bases that match TRBD2. Germline lookup yields CDR1 SNHLY and CDR2 FYNNEI. The length of the CDR3 is 15 residues. J gave up 2 bases and V 6 bases, and 5 bases lay outside the gene matches. Here the CDR3 DNA reads TGTGCCAGCAGCGGGGGACTAGCGGAGCAAGAGACCCAGTACTTC. Its protein is CASSGGLAEQETQYF.

In this sample, this clone turned up once. The chain couples TRBV11-2 to TRBJ2-2, with 9 bases aligning to TRBD2. The CDR3 loop spans 17 amino acids. The V gene's germline CDR1 is SGHAT and CDR2 FQNNGV. V shed 1 base and J 7 bases; nucleotides not matched to a gene: 10. The CDR3 nucleotides are TGTGCCAGCAGCTTAGGATTGGCGGGGGGGCAGAGCGGGGAGCTGTTTTTT. Translation: CASSLGLAGGQSGELFF.

The chain joins TRBV19 to TRBJ1-1, with 7 positions matching TRBD1. The trim removed 5 bases at V and 1 base at J, leaving 10 bases unmatched. The CDR3 runs to 16 residues. Germline V gene sequence: CDR1 LNHDA, CDR2 SQIVND (reference sequence). CDR3 DNA sequence: TGTGCCAGTAGTGTCCAGGGGGTTAAGGGGAACACTGAAGCTTTCTTT. Translation: CASSVQGVKGNTEAFF. The entire variable domain, with the rest obtained from reference TRBV19 and TRBJ1-1, is as follows: DGGITQSPKYLFRKEGQNVTLSCEQNLNHDAMYWYRQDPGQGLRLIYYSQIVNDFQKGDIAEGYSVSREKKESFPLTVTSAQKNPTAFYLCASSVQGVKGNTEAFFGQGTRLTVV.

The chain uses TRBV5-1 and TRBJ1-1; 7 bases map to TRBD1. V shed 0 bases and J 4 bases; nucleotides not matched to a gene: 3. This CDR3 has 14 residues. Germline V CDR1 and CDR2: SGHRS, YFSETQ. Here the CDR3 DNA reads TGCGCCAGCAGCTTGGGGCAGGGGGGCACTGAAGCTTTCTTT. Its translation: CASSLGQGGTEAFF.

This clone appeared a single time. The chain links TRBV2 to TRBJ1-5; perhaps TRBD1 as D (6 bases). CDR1 is SNHLY and CDR2 is FYNNEI in the germline V gene. Between the trimmed V and J ends, which lost 6 bases and 9 bases, there was a span of 15 bases. The CDR3 has 13 residues. The CDR3 here is CASRVAGDAPQHF. As DNA, the CDR3 is TGTGCCAGCAGGGTGGCAGGGGATGCGCCCCAGCATTTT.

V gene TRBV28 combines with J gene TRBJ2-1; 10 bases fit TRBD2. Germline V gene data show CDR1 as MDHEN and CDR2 as SYDVKM. There are 16 residues in the CDR3. Trimming cost V 2 bases and J 6 bases; bases outside gene matches: 7. CDR3 sequence: CASSLLSASGSNEQFF. The CDR3 region has the DNA TGTGCCAGCAGTTTACTTTCGGCTAGCGGGAGCAATGAGCAGTTCTTC.

The J gene is TRBJ2-5, the V gene TRBV28; 7 nucleotides agree with TRBD2. V lost 2 bases and J lost 10; bases outside the gene matches: 7. CDR3 size: 13 residues. Germline CDR1 and CDR2: MDHEN and SYDVKM. The CDR3 sequence: CASSLRGAGDQYF. The DNA for the CDR3 is TGTGCCAGCAGTTTACGAGGGGCGGGGGACCAGTACTTC.

This chain uses TRBV11-2 with TRBJ2-5; D gene uncertain. The ends were cut back, 1 base at V and 3 bases at J, with 6 bases in the middle. In germline, CDR1 is SGHAT, CDR2 FQNNGV. The CDR3 length is 13 residues. CDR3 region: CASSLGAKETQYF. DNA of the CDR3: TGTGCCAGCAGCTTAGGGGCAAAAGAGACCCAGTACTTC.

The rearrangement uses TRBV28 and TRBJ2-1; D is unclear. The CDR3 covers 12 residues. Germline CDR1 is MDHEN and CDR2 is SYDVKM. Deletions cut 8 bases from V and 5 bases from J, with 10 bases between. The CDR3 is CASLHTDNEQFF. CDR3 in DNA: TGTGCCAGCCTTCATACAGACAATGAGCAGTTCTTC.

The V and J genes are TRBV6-5 and TRBJ1-1; 9 positions match TRBD1. Germline V gene sequence: CDR1 MNHEY, CDR2 SVGAGI. V shed 6 bases and J 0 bases; nucleotides not matched to a gene: 2. The CDR3 is made up of 14 amino acids. CDR3 sequence reads: CASRGQGLNTEAFF. CDR3 DNA sequence: TGTGCCAGCAGGGGACAGGGACTGAACACTGAAGCTTTCTTT.

V usage is TRBV5-4 and J usage is TRBJ2-1, with 10 bases lining up with TRBD2. Germline assignment: CDR1 SGHNT and CDR2 YYREEE (reference sequence). The CDR3 runs 17 residues. Trimming took 0 bases from V and 3 from J; bases not matched to a gene: 6. CDR3 sequence: CASSLGSPSGGYNEQFF. DNA for the CDR3: TGTGCCAGCAGCTTGGGATCCCCTAGCGGGGGCTACAATGAGCAGTTCTTC.

V is TRBV19 and J is TRBJ2-3; 11 bases map to TRBD2. With 7 bases clipped from V and 2 bases from J, the junction kept 8 bases outside the gene matches. This CDR3 comprises 16 residues. Germline V gene data show CDR1 as LNHDA and CDR2 as SQIVND (reference sequence). The CDR3 reads CASTPSGGRPTDTQYF. The CDR3 bases are TGTGCCAGTACGCCTAGCGGGGGGCGACCCACAGATACGCAGTATTTT.

CDR3 residues: CASSQSRVTRHEKLFF. The CDR3 DNA reads TGCGCCAGCAGCCAATCCCGGGTCACGAGGCATGAAAAACTGTTTTTT. V gene TRBV4-3 combines with J gene TRBJ1-4; no definite D call. The V and J ends lost 2 bases and 6 bases respectively, with 16 bases between them. The CDR3 has 16 amino acids. Germline CDR1 reads LGHNA; CDR2 reads YSLEER.

This clone was seen only once. V usage is TRBV21-1 and J usage is TRBJ1-2. TRBV21-1 is tagged as a pseudogene. The CDR3 is made up of 16 amino acids. CDR3 DNA sequence: TGTGCCAGCAGCGAGAGCGGGGCAGGGAGAACCTATGGCTACACCTTC. Its translation is CASSESGAGRTYGYTF.

The J gene is TRBJ2-1, the V gene TRBV2, with 7 bases fitting TRBD1. There are 15 residues in the CDR3. The junction had 14 bases not matched to a gene; V was cut back by 7 bases and J by 8 bases. Looked up from germline, CDR1 is SNHLY and CDR2 is FYNNEI. CDR3 in amino acids: CASTEDRPNHDEQFF. Written as DNA, the CDR3 is TGTGCCAGCACCGAGGACAGGCCCAACCACGATGAGCAGTTCTTC.

The V gene is TRBV9, the J gene TRBJ1-1; maybe TRBD1 (5 bases). CDR3 length equals 12 residues. V was cut by 5 bases and J by 4 bases, with 9 bases left in between. From germline, CDR1 is SGDLS and CDR2 YYNGEE. In nucleotides, the CDR3 is TGTGCCAGCAGGGGACTGGGCACTGAAGCTTTCTTT. This gives the protein CASRGLGTEAFF.

The chain employs TRBV4-2 and TRBJ2-5, with 8 nucleotides matching TRBD2. Germline V CDR1 and CDR2: LGHNA, YNFKEQ. This CDR3 contains 15 residues. The junction had 5 bases not matched to a gene; V was cut back by 0 bases and J by 5 bases. The CDR3 here is CASSQDRASGETQYF. The CDR3 coding sequence is TGTGCCAGCAGCCAAGATAGGGCTAGCGGGGAGACCCAGTACTTC.

The chain employs TRBV4-1 and TRBJ1-2; D perhaps matches TRBD1 (6 bases). With 1 base removed from V and 3 bases from J, the gap between germline ends came to 6 bases. The CDR3 length is 13 residues. CDR1 MGHRA and CDR2 YSYEKL come from the germline V gene. The CDR3 here is CASSQAGDYGYTF. For the CDR3, the DNA is TGCGCCAGCAGCCAAGCAGGGGACTATGGCTACACCTTC.

The chain joins TRBV5-1 to TRBJ1-2, with D unresolved. This CDR3 is built from 14 residues. The V gene's germline CDR1 is SGHRS and CDR2 YFSETQ. V gave up 0 bases and J gave up 4 bases, with 10 bases separating them. CDR3 in DNA: TGCGCCAGCAGCTTGGATCCAGCGCCCTATGGCTACACCTTC. Translation: CASSLDPAPYGYTF.

The chain links TRBV19 to TRBJ2-5, with 8 bases lining up with TRBD1. V lost 7 bases, J lost 4 bases, and 5 bases stayed unmatched. The CDR3 covers 13 residues. Germline V CDR1 and CDR2: LNHDA, SQIVND (reference sequence). The CDR3 here is CASTHRGLETQYF. In DNA, the CDR3 is TGTGCCAGTACCCACAGGGGGTTAGAGACCCAGTACTTC.

The chain combines TRBV28 with TRBJ1-2; perhaps TRBD1 as D (6 bases). With 6 bases removed from V and 4 bases from J, the gap between germline ends came to 9 bases. The germline gives CDR1 MDHEN, CDR2 SYDVKM. The CDR3 sequence is 12 residues long. CDR3: CASSPGAYGYTF. For the CDR3, the DNA is TGTGCCAGCAGCCCAGGGGCCTATGGCTACACCTTC.

About this clone: This same CDR3 is encoded by further DNA sequences in the sample. The J gene is TRBJ2-7, the V gene TRBV5-1; weak D call: TRBD2 (6 bases). Looked up from germline, CDR1 is SGHRS and CDR2 is YFSETQ. V lost 0 bases and J lost 0, with 7 bases in between. This CDR3 has 14 amino acids. As DNA, the CDR3 is TGCGCCAGCAGCTTGGGCGGGGACTCCTACGAGCAGTACTTC. Protein product: CASSLGGDSYEQYF.